This TCR beta chain comes out of a study of T cells in Graves' hyperthyroidism and ophthalmopathy. RNA transcripts yielded amplified TCR beta CDR3 regions. The TCR CDR3 was amplified in a first-round RT-PCR using the HTBI primer set. Using its own MiXCR run on the multiplex PCR reads, TCRdb lists one record per CDR3 protein. The sample holds roughly 240,000 distinct CDR3 sequences, around 17% seen once. This clonotype came up many times. Each diagnosis was grounded in clinical symptoms, serum thyroxine and TRAb, thyroid ultrasound, and orbital computed tomography. From germline, CDR1 is MGHRA and CDR2 YSYEKL. There are 15 residues in the CDR3. Germline trimming cut 0 bases from V and 4 bases from J; bases unmatched to any gene: 1.

The sequence derives from a woman between 18 and 29 years old with Graves' ophthalmopathy. The J gene is TRBJ2-1, the V gene TRBV4-1, with 9 nucleotides matching TRBD2. The specimen sequenced was blood. The CDR3 nucleotides are TGCGCCAGCAGCCAAGACACTAGCGGGTACAATGAGCAGTTCTTC. Its protein product is CASSQDTSGYNEQFF.